The sequence of this T cell receptor beta chain was determined in a study of T cell responses to AZD1222 COVID-19 vaccine. Comments on this clone: Compared with germline, one end of the junction differs, possibly owing to a read error.

This CDR3 has 12 amino acids. Germline V lookup: CDR1 MNHEY, CDR2 SMNVEV (reference sequence). Using immunoSEQ multiplex PCR, the repertoire was profiled, and TCRdb retains in-frame clones only, with some absent. In the table there are about 76,000 clones, nearly 90% of which are singletons. The rearrangement uses TRBV27 and TRBJ1-1, with D tentatively TRBD1 (5 bases). This receptor was obtained from an adult in good health. The sample here was peripheral blood, taken on day 0 of AZD1222 vaccination. CDR3 bases: TGTGCCAGCTCGACTGGGCAGGGCCCCCTCGGGTTT. This gives the protein CASSTGQGPLGF.